This T cell receptor beta chain came from a study of OX40 agonist ivuxolimab in advanced cancers. The overall study: Treatment received earlier with anti-PD-1, anti-PD-L1 or anti-CTLA-4 agents was allowed, and more than 30% had some. Findings and limits, study-wide: In the 0.1 to 3.0 mg/kg range, CD4+ and CD8+ blood T cells had expanded clonally by week 6. More expanded clones were seen, on average, in CD8+ T cells than in CD4+.

Repertoires were generated with immunoSEQ multiplex PCR, while TCRdb's copy carries only in-frame clones and drops some. The sample includes about 110,000 clones, approximately 89% seen only once; the top ten take about 0.28%. Germline CDR1 MNHNY, CDR2 SVGAGI (reference sequence). V was clipped by 5 bases and J by 7 bases; unmatched bases: 5. The CDR3 is 14 residues long. A note on this clone: Its antigen is currently unknown.

This sequence was found in an adult with an advanced solid tumor such as melanoma, head and neck, liver or kidney cancer. V is TRBV6-6 and J is TRBJ1-6; 7 bases are a match to TRBD1. Sequencing used CD4+ or CD8+ T cells sorted from blood, obtained in a trial of the OX40 agonist ivuxolimab. The CDR3 DNA follows: TGTGCCAGCAGTCCGACAGGGAACAATTCACCCCTCCACTTT. Its translation is CASSPTGNNSPLHF.